This paragraph covers one TCR beta chain sequence. Looked up from germline, CDR1 is SGHNT and CDR2 is YYREEE (reference sequence). After removal of 5 bases from V and 4 bases from J, the junction contained 15 bases not matched to a gene. The CDR3 spans 16 residues. The assay was immunoSEQ multiplex PCR, and TCRdb's table has in-frame clones only and misses some. The repertoire holds about 34,000 clones, with 80% to 90% as singletons. The data stem from a study of blood T cell repertoires in COVID-19. Study summary: Researchers got acute and convalescent COVID-19 samples from the United States, Italy and Spain. In each case, the material was cDNA or gDNA derived from T cells, B-cell-depleted T cells, or PBMCs.

V and J are TRBV5-4 and TRBJ2-7, with 7 bases that match TRBD2. The sample was peripheral blood. This clonotype was sampled from a man aged 60 to 75 with active COVID-19. CDR3 amino acids: CASRPSAGEGFYEQYF. The CDR3 nucleotides read TGTGCCAGCAGACCGTCGGCGGGGGAGGGCTTTTACGAGCAGTACTTC.